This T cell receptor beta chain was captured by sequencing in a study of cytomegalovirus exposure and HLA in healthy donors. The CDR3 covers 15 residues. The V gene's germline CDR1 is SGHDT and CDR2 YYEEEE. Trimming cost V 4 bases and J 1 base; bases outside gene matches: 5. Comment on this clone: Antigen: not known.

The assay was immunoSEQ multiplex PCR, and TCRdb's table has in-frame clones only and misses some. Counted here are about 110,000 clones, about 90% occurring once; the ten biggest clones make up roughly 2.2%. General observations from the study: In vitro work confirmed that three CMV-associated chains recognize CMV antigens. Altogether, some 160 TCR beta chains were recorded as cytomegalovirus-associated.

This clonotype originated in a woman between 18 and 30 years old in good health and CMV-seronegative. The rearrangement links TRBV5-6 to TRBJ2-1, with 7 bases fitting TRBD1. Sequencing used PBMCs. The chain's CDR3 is CASSLGTDSYNEQFF. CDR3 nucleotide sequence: TGTGCCAGCAGCCTCGGGACAGATTCCTACAATGAGCAGTTCTTC.